These T cell receptor beta chains were read from a single sample in a study of cytomegalovirus exposure and HLA in healthy donors. TCRdb's copy holds only in-frame clones and misses some; the assay was immunoSEQ multiplex PCR. The table lists about 200,000 clones, around 77% of them singletons. The sequenced sample consisted of PBMCs. The receptors stem from a woman aged 25 to 39 in good health and CMV-seronegative. The conserved cysteine and the conserved F or W are not part of the CDR3 here.

TRBJ2-2	TRBV7-8	ASSKEAKQTGELF
TRBJ2-1	TRBV6-6	ASSYVIDEQF
TRBJ1-2	TRBV28	ASSLSRADGYT
TRBJ2-7	TRBV19	ASRGGRNYEQY
TRBJ2-5	TRBV6-5	ASSSTRNLMY
TRBJ1-1	TRBV7-6	ASSLFPTGRGTEAF
TRBJ2-1	TRBV4-2	ASSQRTGDEQF
TRBJ2-3	TRBV19	ASRPTRARPDTQY
TRBJ2-7	TRBV6-6	ASSPRGQPYEQY
TRBJ1-2	TRBV6-5	ASSQGLPRGYGYT
TRBJ1-1	TRBV27	ASSFQGASGTEAF
TRBJ2-4	TRBV21-1	ASSKGQGAGFAKNIQY
TRBJ2-5	TRBV5-4	ASSFTGWEETQY
TRBJ2-7	TRBV11-3	ASSTGQGARSYEQY
TRBJ2-1	TRBV13	ASSPPSGVRNYNEQF
TRBJ1-1	TRBV9	ASSRSGNTEAF